This T cell receptor (beta chain) was recorded in a study of cytomegalovirus exposure and HLA in healthy donors. With 60 Vbeta and 13 Jbeta primers, the PCR was carried out. TCRdb's copy holds only in-frame clones and misses some; the assay was immunoSEQ multiplex PCR. The sample has 100,000 to 150,000 clones; the top ten hold under 1.3%. Source material: PBMCs. The clonotype comes from a man between 18 and 29 years old in good health and CMV-seronegative.

CDR3 DNA: TGTGCCAGCAGGACTAGCGGGTCCTACGAGCAGTACTTC. Translated: CASRTSGSYEQYF. This rearrangement joins TRBV28 to TRBJ2-7, with 10 bases aligning to TRBD2. In germline, CDR1 is MDHEN, CDR2 SYDVKM. The CDR3 has 13 residues. With V trimmed by 6 bases and J by 1 base, 0 bases remained unmatched.